The 25 T cell receptor beta chains below all came from one sample that was sequenced in a study of regulatory T cells in long-lasting Graves disease. Time point indicated: persistent/refractory GD, antithyroid drugs over 5 years with positive TRAb. There was RNA extracted from PBMCs, and the TCR library was made from it. Library construction for TCR beta used iRepertoire HTBI primers and Arm-PCR of CDR3 regions. MiXCR was run by TCRdb on the multiplex PCR reads, yielding one entry per CDR3 protein. Of hundreds of thousands of distinct CDR3 sequences detected, about 30% appear once; the ten largest clones hold under 55%. The input for sequencing was peripheral blood mononuclear cells (PBMCs), taken when the disease was refractory, from a patient treated with antithyroid drugs. These receptors originate from a female donor with Graves disease.

This clonotype has just a few counts. The chain carries TRBV12-3 or TRBV12-4 and TRBJ1-6; 9 bases are shared with TRBD1. CDR3 length equals 14 residues. The V gene end was trimmed by 5 bases and the J gene end by 8 bases; junction bases not matched to a gene: 4. CDR3 amino acids: CASSAGTGHSPLHF. CDR3 nucleotides: TGTGCCAGCAGTGCAGGGACAGGGCATTCACCCCTCCACTTT.

The chain links TRBV29-1 to TRBJ2-6, with 12 bases matching TRBD2. From germline, CDR1 is SQVTM and CDR2 ANQGSEA. V shed 4 bases and J 4 bases; nucleotides not matched to a gene: 2. The CDR3 totals 15 residues. CDR3 region: CSVGLAGVGANVLTF. CDR3 bases: TGCAGCGTTGGACTAGCGGGAGTCGGGGCCAACGTCCTGACTTTC.

This clonotype was seen more than once but under ten times. The chain has TRBV11-2 and TRBJ2-3; 10 bases agree with TRBD1. After removal of 2 bases from V and 0 bases from J, the junction contained 5 bases not matched to a gene. The CDR3 has 17 residues. Germline assignment: CDR1 SGHAT and CDR2 FQNNGV. The CDR3 DNA is TGTGCCAGCAGCTTAAGGGGGACAGGGGACAGCACAGATACGCAGTATTTT. This gives the protein CASSLRGTGDSTDTQYF.

This chain connects TRBV7-9 to TRBJ1-5; possibly TRBD1 for D (5 bases). The V end was cut by 5 bases, the J end by 4 bases, with 12 bases between. The germline CDR1 and CDR2 sequences are SEHNR and FQNEAQ (reference sequence). This CDR3 spans 14 amino acids. CDR3 region: CASSVTGENQPQHF. As DNA, the CDR3 is TGTGCCAGCAGCGTAACAGGTGAAAATCAGCCCCAGCATTTT.

This clonotype occurred a few times. The chain recombines TRBV6-5 with TRBJ1-5; D unresolved. The V end lost 0 bases, the J end lost 5 bases, and 17 bases lay between the germline ends. The CDR3 contains 17 residues. In germline, CDR1 is MNHEY, CDR2 SVGAGI. The CDR3 protein is CASSYSIREAFYQPQHF. The CDR3 DNA sequence: TGTGCCAGCAGTTACTCGATCCGGGAAGCTTTTTATCAGCCCCAGCATTTT.

Note on this clonotype: Compared with germline, one end of the junction differs, possibly owing to a read error. This chain links TRBV14 with TRBJ1-3; TRBD1 is a possible D gene (5 bases). CDR1 is SGHDN and CDR2 is FVKESK in the germline V gene. The CDR3 is 16 amino acids. CDR3 protein: CARSQVGASSGNTIYF. The CDR3 region has the DNA TGTGCCCGCAGCCAAGTCGGGGCTAGCTCTGGAAACACCATATATTTT.

This clonotype turned up a few times. The chain recombines TRBV6-1 with TRBJ1-2; D gene uncertain. Trimming removed 0 bases at V and 5 bases at J, with 10 bases between. Per germline, CDR1 MNHNS and CDR2 SASEGT. This CDR3 spans 14 amino acids. The CDR3 bases are TGTGCCAGCAGTGAAGCAAGGTCAACTTATGGCTACACCTTC. Translating gives CASSEARSTYGYTF.

This clonotype showed up just a few times. V and J are TRBV20-1 and TRBJ2-2; TRBD1 is a possible D gene (5 bases). CDR3 length: 13 amino acids. The V end was cut by 6 bases, the J end by 4 bases, with 12 bases between. In germline, CDR1 is DFQATT, CDR2 SNEGSKA (reference sequence). CDR3 nucleotide sequence: TGCAGTGCCCCAAGACAGTCCACCGGGGAGCTGTTTTTT. It yields the protein CSAPRQSTGELFF.

The chain employs TRBV9 and TRBJ1-1; D remains ambiguous. CDR3 length: 14 amino acids. Germline CDR1 and CDR2: SGDLS and YYNGEE. V was clipped by 2 bases and J by 0 bases, with 8 bases between them. CDR3 DNA sequence: TGTGCCAGCAGCGTGGGGAACTTGAACACTGAAGCTTTCTTT. Protein product: CASSVGNLNTEAFF.

The chain is built from TRBV6-4 and TRBJ1-5; TRBD1 agrees at 10 bases. V lost 2 bases, J lost 2 bases, and 3 bases stayed unmatched. Germline V lookup: CDR1 MRHNA, CDR2 SNTAGT. The CDR3 runs 16 residues. CDR3 sequence (DNA): TGTGCCAGCAGTGACCAGACAGGGGGCGGCAATCAGCCCCAGCATTTT. Its translation: CASSDQTGGGNQPQHF.

The genes are TRBV27 and TRBJ1-6, with D unclear. The CDR3 sequence is 14 residues long. CDR1 and CDR2 from the germline V gene are MNHEY and SMNVEV (reference sequence). V shed 3 bases and J shed 9 bases, with 12 bases lying between them. In DNA, the CDR3 is TGTGCCAGCAGTTTCTCGGTGGCAGGTTCACCCCTCCACTTT. This codes for CASSFSVAGSPLHF.

The chain uses TRBV19 and TRBJ1-1; D remains ambiguous. Germline V gives CDR1 LNHDA, CDR2 SQIVND (reference sequence). V was clipped by 7 bases and J by 4 bases, with 13 bases between them. The CDR3 is 13 residues long. This CDR3 reads CASKNWLVTEAFF. The CDR3 DNA reads as TGTGCCAGTAAGAATTGGTTAGTCACTGAAGCTTTCTTT.

At least ten counts were recorded for this clonotype. The chain is built from TRBV2 and TRBJ1-6; the D is unclear. There are 13 residues in the CDR3. V lost 3 bases, J lost 7 bases, and 7 bases lay in between. Germline lookup yields CDR1 SNHLY and CDR2 FYNNEI. The CDR3 sequence is CASSEGRNSPLHF. The CDR3 DNA sequence: TGTGCCAGCAGTGAGGGCAGGAATTCACCCCTCCACTTT.

This clonotype was picked up many times. The chain employs TRBV2 and TRBJ2-5, with unresolved D. Germline CDR1 SNHLY, CDR2 FYNNEI. The CDR3 is made up of 10 amino acids. The germline V and J ends were trimmed by 8 bases and 1 base, with 2 bases remaining between them. The CDR3 loop reads CASFQETQYF. The DNA of the CDR3 is TGTGCCAGCTTCCAAGAGACCCAGTACTTC.

The chain recombines TRBV6-1 with TRBJ2-7; TRBD2 is a possible D gene (6 bases). The CDR3 spans 13 residues. Germline V gene lookup returns CDR1 MNHNS and CDR2 SASEGT. V was shortened by 11 bases and J by 3 bases, with 17 bases between the two germline ends. The CDR3 protein is CAGTTGLNYEQYF. DNA for the CDR3: TGTGCCGGCACTACGGGACTGAACTACGAGCAGTACTTC.

This clonotype was detected many times. The J gene is TRBJ1-5, the V gene TRBV2; D possibly corresponds to TRBD1 (5 bases). CDR1 and CDR2 (germline): SNHLY, FYNNEI. The CDR3 sequence is 15 residues long. Trimming cost V 8 bases and J 7 bases, with 21 bases left between them. The chain's CDR3 is CASVVDSFPGQPQHF. CDR3 sequence (DNA): TGTGCCAGCGTAGTCGACAGTTTTCCGGGGCAGCCCCAGCATTTT.

This clonotype has more than one count but fewer than ten. The rearrangement joins TRBV28 to TRBJ2-7; a possible D gene is TRBD2 (5 bases). V lost 5 bases and J 5 bases, leaving 31 bases between the germline ends. Germline CDR1 MDHEN, CDR2 SYDVKM. The CDR3 spans 19 residues. The CDR3 bases are TGTGCCAGCAGTCGAGTCCTGAGGAGGAACGGTCTGGCGAACAACGAGCAGTACTTC. Amino acids: CASSRVLRRNGLANNEQYF.

V usage is TRBV19 and J usage is TRBJ2-2; unclear D gene. With 2 bases removed from V and 6 bases from J, the gap between germline ends came to 7 bases. The CDR3 loop spans 13 amino acids. The germline V gene has CDR1 LNHDA and CDR2 SQIVND (reference sequence). Here the CDR3 reads CASSILSAGELFF. CDR3 coding DNA: TGTGCCAGTAGTATATTGTCGGCCGGGGAGCTGTTTTTT.

This sequence joins TRBV2 and TRBJ1-1; 8 nucleotides align to TRBD1. Germline V lookup: CDR1 SNHLY, CDR2 FYNNEI. The CDR3 covers 14 residues. Trimming at V came to 6 bases and at J to 4 bases, leaving 7 bases not matched to a gene. The DNA of the CDR3 is TGTGCCAGCAGCCGCACAGGGGGTAGCACTGAAGCTTTCTTT. It encodes CASSRTGGSTEAFF.

In this sample, this clonotype turned up a few times. The chain joins TRBV20-1 to TRBJ1-5; no clear D. The V end lost 3 bases, the J end lost 2 bases, and 14 bases lay between the germline ends. The CDR3 has 15 residues. Looked up from germline, CDR1 is DFQATT and CDR2 is SNEGSKA (reference sequence). The DNA for the CDR3 is TGCAGTGCTAGGGAGGCGGCGCGGGGCAATCAGCCCCAGCATTTT. It encodes CSAREAARGNQPQHF.

This chain connects TRBV11-2 to TRBJ2-2; D is tentatively TRBD1 or TRBD2 (5 bases each). Per the germline V gene, CDR1 is SGHAT and CDR2 is FQNNGV. The CDR3 covers 16 residues. V was trimmed by 1 base and J by 5 bases, leaving 14 bases between them. CDR3 sequence: CASSLGPGPVTGELFF. As DNA, the CDR3 is TGTGCCAGCAGCTTAGGACCGGGGCCGGTTACCGGGGAGCTGTTTTTT.

Concerning this clonotype itself: It is likely a read error, because the conserved phenylalanine at the end of the CDR3 is missing. V is TRBV12-3 or TRBV12-4 and J is TRBJ1-2, with a tentative D call TRBD1 (6 bases). CDR3 size: 13 residues. The germline V and J ends were trimmed by 5 bases and 2 bases, with 9 bases remaining between them. In nucleotides, the CDR3 is TGTGCCAGCAGTCTCGACAGGAACTATGGCTACACCTCC. Its translation is CASSLDRNYGYTS.

This chain links TRBV3-1 with TRBJ2-2; the D gene is possibly TRBD1 (6 bases). Germline V gene data show CDR1 as LGHDT and CDR2 as YNNKEL (reference sequence). The CDR3 consists of 13 residues. V lost 5 bases and J 6 bases, leaving 10 bases between the germline ends. CDR3 coding DNA: TGTGCCAGCAGCGGACAGTTTGCCGGGGAGCTGTTTTTT. It encodes CASSGQFAGELFF.

This rearrangement joins TRBV19 to TRBJ2-2; 11 bases match TRBD1. The CDR3 runs 15 residues. The germline CDR1 and CDR2 sequences are LNHDA and SQIVND (reference sequence). The ends lost 8 bases at V and 8 bases at J; junction bases unmatched: 10. CDR3 DNA sequence: TGTGCCAGTTGGGACAGGGGGATGTTTAGGGGGGAGCTGTTTTTT. This gives the protein CASWDRGMFRGELFF.

The chain employs TRBV10-3 and TRBJ1-2, with 7 bases fitting TRBD1. V lost 0 bases, J lost 4 bases, and 11 bases stayed unmatched. This CDR3 contains 17 residues. Germline V gene data show CDR1 as ENHRY and CDR2 as SYGVKD. CDR3 nucleotides: TGTGCCATCAGTGAGTCCCGGGACAGAGGGTCCTCCTATGGCTACACCTTC. Encoded protein: CAISESRDRGSSYGYTF.